This is a list of T cell receptor beta chains from one sample in a study of T cell responses to AZD1222 COVID-19 vaccine. The protocol was immunoSEQ multiplex PCR, while the TCRdb copy is restricted to in-frame clones and leaves out a portion. The table includes about 120,000 clones, about 92% detected once. Sequenced material: peripheral blood, taken on day 0 of AZD1222 vaccination. The receptors were sampled from an adult in good health. Both conserved end residues are part of each CDR3. Each record gives: D gene, J gene, V gene, clone size, CDR3 DNA, CDR3 protein. A D gene is named only where the DNA matches it firmly. Clone size appears in some rows only: once, few, many, or a class for an expanded clone.

NA TRBJ2-7 TRBV11-2 NA TGTGCCAGCAGCTTAGAGTTCAGGTACGAGCAGTACTTC CASSLEFRYEQYF
NA TRBJ2-7 TRBV19 NA TGTGCCAGTAGTAGATATAGACAGAGACAAGGAGACGAGCAGTACTTC CASSRYRQRQGDEQYF
TRBD2 TRBJ2-1 TRBV28 NA TGTGCCAGCAGTTCCTTTTCGGTTTCTCGGGGACTAGCGGGAGAGGGTGAGCAGTTCTTC CASSSFSVSRGLAGEGEQFF
NA TRBJ2-2 TRBV27 NA TGTGCCAGCGGGAGGCCCGGGGAGCTGTTTTTT CASGRPGELFF
NA TRBJ2-3 TRBV28 NA TGTGCCAGCATAAGGACGTTGACCGCCGATACGCAGTATTTT CASIRTLTADTQYF
TRBD1 TRBJ1-1 TRBV20-1 NA TGCAGTGCCCGAGACAGGGGTGTAGCTTTCTTT CSARDRGVAFF
TRBD2 TRBJ2-7 TRBV15 NA TGTGCCACCAGCAGAGGGGGGGAGGGGCCATACGAGCAGTACTTC CATSRGGEGPYEQYF
TRBD1 TRBJ1-1 TRBV9 NA TGTGCCAGCAGCGTAGGTAGGACAGGGAAAACTGAAGCTTTCTTT CASSVGRTGKTEAFF
TRBD2 TRBJ2-1 TRBV3-1/TRBV3-2 NA TGTGCCAGCAGCCAAGATCCAGGACTAGCGGGAGGTCCGTACAATGAGCAGTTCTTC CASSQDPGLAGGPYNEQFF
NA TRBJ1-1 TRBV28 NA TGTGCCAGCAGTTTACCTCCCGGGACTCCAAGGAAAGCTTTCTTT CASSLPPGTPRKAFF
NA TRBJ1-2 TRBV28 NA TGTGCCAGCAGCATTAGGGGGAGCAGAACTAACTATGGCTACACCTTC CASSIRGSRTNYGYTF
NA TRBJ2-7 TRBV4-1 NA TGCGCCAGCAGCCAAGACATGAGCTCCTACGAGCAGTACTTC CASSQDMSSYEQYF
NA TRBJ1-6 TRBV28 NA TGTGCCAGCAGGGGAGGGAGGTCCTATAATTCACCCCTCCACTTT CASRGGRSYNSPLHF
NA TRBJ2-1 TRBV27 NA TGTGCCAGCAGTTTATTGCGGGACGGGTACAATGAGCAGTTCTTC CASSLLRDGYNEQFF
NA TRBJ1-4 TRBV27 NA TGTGCCAGCAGTTTATGGGTCGAAAAACTGTTTTTT CASSLWVEKLFF
NA TRBJ1-6 TRBV18 NA TGTGCCAGCTCACCGGGACTGAGCTTCTCTAATTCACCCCTCCACTTT CASSPGLSFSNSPLHF
TRBD2 TRBJ2-7 TRBV5-8 NA TGTGCCAGCAGGATGGCGGGAGGGGCCTACGAGCAGTACTTC CASRMAGGAYEQYF
NA TRBJ2-1 TRBV9 NA TGTGCCAGCAGCTTGGGGTCTAGCTATGAGCAGTTCTTC CASSLGSSYEQFF
TRBD1 TRBJ1-5 TRBV28 NA TGTGCCAGCATCCTCCGGGACAGGGCAAATCAGCCCCAGCATTTT CASILRDRANQPQHF
NA TRBJ1-5 TRBV12-3/TRBV12-4 NA TGTGCCAGCAGTTTTGAGAATCAGCCCCAGCATTTT CASSFENQPQHF
NA TRBJ1-1 TRBV6-5 NA TGTGCCAGCAGGGACACCAACACTGAAGCTTTCTTT CASRDTNTEAFF
NA TRBJ1-2 TRBV30 NA TGTGCCTGGAGTCGAGTCGGGAATGATGGCTACACCTTC CAWSRVGNDGYTF
TRBD1 TRBJ1-4 TRBV3-1/TRBV3-2 few TGTGCCAGCAGCCAGGACCTGGACAGGGGGAAGGTCCGGAATGAAAAACTGTTTTTT CASSQDLDRGKVRNEKLFF
NA TRBJ1-4 TRBV5-1 NA TGCGCCAGCAGCTTGTTGGGGGCTAATGAAAAACTGTTTTTT CASSLLGANEKLFF
NA TRBJ2-3 TRBV9 NA TGTGCCAGCAGCGTGGGGGCGATGGGGACAGATACGCAGTATTTT CASSVGAMGTDTQYF
TRBD1 TRBJ1-1 TRBV29-1 NA TGCAGCGTTGAGTCGTGGGGGACAGGGTTTGTTAACACTGAAGCTTTCTTT CSVESWGTGFVNTEAFF
NA TRBJ1-1 TRBV28 NA TGTGCCAGCAGTTATGGACAAACTGAAGCTTTCTTT CASSYGQTEAFF
TRBD2 TRBJ2-3 TRBV7-9 NA TGTGCCAGCAGCTCACGTAGAGGACTAGCCACAGCAGATACGCAGTATTTT CASSSRRGLATADTQYF
TRBD2 TRBJ2-2 TRBV13 NA TGTGCCAGCATCCAAACCTTAGCGGGAGGAACCGGGGAGCTGTTTTTT CASIQTLAGGTGELFF
NA TRBJ1-5 TRBV12-5 NA TGTGCTAGTGGTTTGGGTTTTGGGGCGGAGAATCAGCCCCAGCATTTT CASGLGFGAENQPQHF